This passage covers 4 T cell receptor beta chains from one sample sequenced in a study of cytomegalovirus exposure and HLA in healthy donors. This PCR relied on a set of 60 Vbeta primers and 13 Jbeta primers. Libraries were prepared by immunoSEQ multiplex PCR; TCRdb keeps only in-frame clonotypes and omits some of them. The top ten hold roughly 10% of the sample, which has about 160,000 clones, roughly 82% seen once. The sequenced sample consisted of PBMCs. Receptors originate from a man aged 50-59 years in good health and CMV-seropositive.

The chain joins TRBV5-1 to TRBJ2-1, with TRBD2 matching over 10 bases. Germline CDR1 is SGHRS and CDR2 is YFSETQ. Trimming at V came to 4 bases and at J to 5 bases, leaving 12 bases not matched to a gene. CDR3 length: 17 amino acids. Here the CDR3 DNA reads TGCGCCAGCAGCCTAGGGACTAGCGCTCAGAGGGACAATGAGCAGTTCTTC. It encodes CASSLGTSAQRDNEQFF.

The CDR3 nucleotides read TGTGCCAGCAGCTTCTACCGGGACAATGAGCAGTTCTTC. Its protein is CASSFYRDNEQFF. The chain is built from TRBV7-2 and TRBJ2-1; no definite D call. This CDR3 is 13 amino acids long. Germline V gives CDR1 SGHTA, CDR2 FQGNSA. The V end was cut by 3 bases, the J end by 5 bases, with 8 bases between.

The rearrangement uses TRBV5-1 and TRBJ2-7; 9 positions agree with TRBD2. Germline V gives CDR1 SGHRS, CDR2 YFSETQ. CDR3 size: 13 residues. V trimming: 4 bases; J trimming: 2 bases; junction bases outside the gene matches: 1. The CDR3 reads CASSAGGPYEQYF. The CDR3 DNA reads as TGCGCCAGCAGCGCGGGAGGGCCCTACGAGCAGTACTTC.

CDR3 residues: CASSSSWGVTGELFF. CDR3 bases: TGTGCCAGCAGCTCTAGCTGGGGGGTCACCGGGGAGCTGTTTTTT. The J gene is TRBJ2-2, the V gene TRBV7-2; TRBD2 is a possible D gene (6 bases). The CDR3 loop spans 15 amino acids. In germline, CDR1 is SGHTA, CDR2 FQGNSA. The V gene lost 4 bases and the J gene lost 4 bases, with 13 bases spanning the gap.